This T cell receptor (beta chain) was profiled in a study of blood T cell repertoires in COVID-19. TCRdb keeps only in-frame clones here, not all; method: immunoSEQ multiplex PCR. Of 60,000 to 75,000 clones in the sample, roughly 88% are singletons; the top ten hold about 18%. The germline V and J ends were trimmed by 1 base and 6 bases, with 9 bases remaining between them. The length of the CDR3 is 13 residues. The germline CDR1 and CDR2 sequences are SGHNT and YYREEE (reference sequence). Sequencing used peripheral blood. This receptor was obtained from a woman at least 80 years old with active COVID-19. The chain links TRBV5-4 to TRBJ2-3, with TRBD2 as a possible D gene (5 bases). CDR3 protein: CASSLSGEDTQYF. CDR3 coding DNA: TGTGCCAGCAGCTTGTCCGGGGAGGATACGCAGTATTTT.